These 14 T cell receptor beta chains were all obtained from the same sample, sequenced in a study of blood T cells in healthy people across ages. Then a second PCR, running about 7 to 11 cycles, was carried out with a sample-barcoded 5' primer and a J-beta primer mix. TCRdb ran MiXCR on the 5' RACE reads and lists one entry per CDR3 protein. This sample carries about 1.1 million distinct CDR3 sequences, approximately 38% of them seen once, and the ten largest clones take 10% to 15%. Sequencing was carried out using blood. Receptor source: a young man in good health.

This clonotype was seen a handful of times. The chain carries TRBV6-2 or TRBV6-3 and TRBJ2-7; D is perhaps TRBD1 (5 bases). Trimming cost V 6 bases and J 2 bases, with 14 bases left between them. The CDR3 runs 14 residues. CDR1 and CDR2 from the germline V gene are MNHEY and SVGEGT. Here the CDR3 reads CASSPKTETYEQYF. DNA of the CDR3: TGTGCCAGCAGCCCTAAGACAGAAACCTACGAGCAGTACTTC.

The rearrangement joins TRBV7-2 to TRBJ2-3, with D perhaps matching TRBD2 (5 bases). V lost 1 base to trimming and J lost 4 bases, with 12 bases between them. Germline CDR1 is SGHTA and CDR2 is FQGNSA. This CDR3 has 15 amino acids. In DNA, the CDR3 is TGTGCCAGCAGCTTAGATACGTTGAGGGCAGATACGCAGTATTTT. It specifies CASSLDTLRADTQYF.

V and J are TRBV7-9 and TRBJ1-4; D is uncertain. The CDR3 totals 15 residues. V lost 3 bases, J lost 6 bases, and 14 bases lay in between. Germline-derived CDR1 and CDR2 are SEHNR and FQNEAQ (reference sequence). The CDR3 loop reads CASSFDPDGYEKLFF. In DNA, the CDR3 is TGTGCCAGCAGCTTCGATCCGGACGGATATGAAAAACTGTTTTTT.

This clonotype has only a few counts. The chain couples TRBV9 to TRBJ2-1; 7 bases map to TRBD1. CDR3 size: 15 residues. With 3 bases clipped from V and 5 bases from J, the junction kept 8 bases outside the gene matches. Germline values: CDR1 SGDLS, CDR2 YYNGEE. The CDR3 protein is CASSATGAANNEQFF. The CDR3 DNA sequence: TGTGCCAGCAGCGCCACAGGGGCCGCTAACAATGAGCAGTTCTTC.

This clonotype was counted a single time. This chain joins TRBV2 and TRBJ1-1; D unresolved. Per the germline V gene, CDR1 is SNHLY and CDR2 is FYNNEI. The CDR3 extends over 15 amino acids. Trimming took off 0 bases at V and 0 bases at J, with 8 bases between the two ends. The CDR3: CASSEAPRMNTEAFF. Written as DNA, the CDR3 is TGTGCCAGCAGTGAAGCGCCCCGGATGAACACTGAAGCTTTCTTT.

Worth noting for this clonotype: One end of the junction is discordant with germline, which a read error may explain. The V and J genes are TRBV4-2 and TRBJ2-1; D may be TRBD1 (6 bases). Per the germline V gene, CDR1 is LGHNA and CDR2 is YNFKEQ. The CDR3 runs 14 residues. CDR3: CTSSQGYSYNEQFF. Written as DNA, the CDR3 is TGTACCAGCAGCCAGGGGTACTCCTACAATGAGCAGTTCTTC.

The chain joins TRBV6-6 to TRBJ2-7; D is possibly TRBD2 (6 bases). Trimming shortened V by 8 bases and J by 6 bases, and 17 bases separated the two germline ends. The CDR3 consists of 13 residues. The germline V gene has CDR1 MNHNY and CDR2 SVGAGI (reference sequence). CDR3 sequence: CASSPGEEGEQYF. CDR3 bases: TGTGCCAGCTCACCCGGGGAGGAAGGCGAGCAGTACTTC.

The chain combines TRBV6-2 or TRBV6-3 with TRBJ1-3; D is possibly TRBD1 (5 bases). Per the germline V gene, CDR1 is MNHEY and CDR2 is SVGEGT. The ends were cut back, 6 bases at V and 4 bases at J, with 16 bases in the middle. The CDR3 is 15 amino acids. The CDR3 region has the DNA TGTGCCAGCAGCCCTACGAGGGACGGAGGAAACACCATATATTTT. Translated: CASSPTRDGGNTIYF.

This clonotype showed up just a few times. The chain has TRBV10-3 and TRBJ1-2; D gene uncertain. Per germline, CDR1 ENHRY and CDR2 SYGVKD. The CDR3 totals 14 residues. Between the trimmed V and J ends, which lost 4 bases and 5 bases, there was a span of 14 bases. The DNA for the CDR3 is TGTGCCATCAGTGCTTGGGCCCAGACATATGGCTACACCTTC. Encoded protein: CAISAWAQTYGYTF.

The chain joins TRBV4-2 to TRBJ2-1; D may match TRBD1 or TRBD2 (5 bases each). Trimming stripped 0 bases from V and 13 bases from J, with 22 bases between. In germline, CDR1 is LGHNA, CDR2 YNFKEQ. This CDR3 comprises 16 residues. For the CDR3, the DNA is TGTGCCAGCAGCCAAGAGATAGCGTCAATAGGGGAGACCCAGTTCTTC. Translating it yields CASSQEIASIGETQFF.

This chain joins TRBV19 and TRBJ1-2; tentative D call: TRBD1 (6 bases). Germline lookup yields CDR1 LNHDA and CDR2 SQIVND (reference sequence). The CDR3 is 12 residues long. The V end was cut by 7 bases, the J end by 10 bases, with 16 bases between. Written as DNA, the CDR3 is TGTGCCAGTATTGACGACAGGACTCTCTACACCTTC. Residues: CASIDDRTLYTF.

This clonotype was counted only a few times. The chain couples TRBV7-9 to TRBJ1-2, with a tentative D call TRBD1 (5 bases). This CDR3 has 14 amino acids. Trimming removed 7 bases at V and 5 bases at J, with 17 bases between. The germline V gene encodes CDR1 SEHNR and CDR2 FQNEAQ (reference sequence). CDR3 sequence (DNA): TGTGCCAGCACTACGGCCAGGGATAAATATGGCTACACCTTC. This sequence encodes CASTTARDKYGYTF.

The rearrangement uses TRBV6-5 and TRBJ2-1; 11 bases fit TRBD1. Germline CDR1 and CDR2: MNHEY and SVGAGI. The V segment lost 2 bases and the J segment 14 bases; nucleotides outside the gene matches: 2. The CDR3 has 12 amino acids. The CDR3 sequence is CASSYRTGGKFF. DNA of the CDR3: TGTGCCAGCAGTTACCGGACAGGGGGCAAGTTCTTC.

In its sample, this clonotype was seen a few times. This sequence joins TRBV6-5 and TRBJ2-7; TRBD2 might be the D (5 bases). Trimming took 6 bases from V and 3 from J, leaving 15 bases between them. CDR3 size: 14 residues. Germline V gives CDR1 MNHEY, CDR2 SVGAGI. DNA of the CDR3: TGTGCCAGCAGCCCGGGAACAGTTCACTACGAGCAGTACTTC. Its protein product is CASSPGTVHYEQYF.